Listed below are T cell receptor beta chains from one sample, sequenced in a study of T cell repertoires in cytomegalovirus infection. No antigen has been identified for these receptors. Via MiXCR, TCRdb re-called the reads, giving one row per CDR3 protein. Of a few hundred thousand distinct CDR3 sequences listed, less than 25% are singletons. Sample: cultured PBMCs, taken from culture after CMV antigen stimulation. The receptors come from a human donor in good health (CMV status not recorded). Some clones in this sample may be carry-over from other donors' samples. Both conserved end residues are part of each CDR3. A D gene is named only where the DNA matches it firmly. Only some rows state a clone size, as once, few, many or a class for expanded clones.

d_gene | abundance | j_gene | v_gene | CDR3aa | CDR3nt
TRBD1 | few | TRBJ1-1 | TRBV18 | CASSPRGTGENTEAFF | TGTGCCAGCTCACCGCGCGGGACAGGGGAGAACACTGAAGCTTTCTTT
NA | NA | TRBJ2-1 | TRBV6-1 | CASRSSAGNEQFF | TGTGCCAGCCGAAGTAGCGCGGGCAATGAGCAGTTCTTC
TRBD2 | many | TRBJ2-5 | TRBV6-2/TRBV6-3 | CASSRTSGRQETQYF | TGTGCCAGCAGCAGGACTAGCGGGAGGCAAGAGACCCAGTACTTC
TRBD1 | NA | TRBJ1-1 | TRBV4-1 | CASRQQGLNTEAFF | TGCGCCAGCAGGCAACAGGGGCTGAACACTGAAGCTTTCTTT
TRBD2 | many | TRBJ2-1 | TRBV7-8 | CASSSLLATGGDYNEQFF | TGTGCCAGCAGCTCCCTACTAGCAACGGGAGGGGACTACAATGAGCAGTTCTTC
NA | few | TRBJ1-1 | TRBV20-1 | CSASRVGTEAFF | TGCAGTGCTAGCAGGGTAGGCACTGAAGCTTTCTTT
TRBD2 | NA | TRBJ2-7 | TRBV20-1 | CSARSGRTTYEQYF | TGCAGTGCAAGAAGCGGGAGGACCACCTACGAGCAGTACTTC
TRBD2 | NA | TRBJ2-3 | TRBV20-1 | CSARGLAGGASTDTQYF | TGCAGTGCCCGGGGACTAGCGGGAGGAGCTAGCACAGATACGCAGTATTTT
NA | NA | TRBJ2-3 | TRBV20-1 | CSARDHDSTDTQYF | TGCAGTGCTAGAGATCACGATAGCACAGATACGCAGTATTTT
NA | NA | TRBJ2-1 | TRBV20-1 | CSARDGLSYEQFF | TGCAGTGCTAGAGATGGTCTTTCCTATGAGCAGTTCTTC
NA | NA | TRBJ2-1 | TRBV11-3 | CASSFAPRQSEQFF | TGTGCCAGCAGCTTTGCCCCCCGGCAAAGTGAGCAGTTCTTC
TRBD1 | many | TRBJ2-7 | TRBV7-6 | CASSPRQGSYEQYF | TGTGCCAGCAGCCCCCGACAGGGGTCATACGAGCAGTACTTC
TRBD1 | NA | TRBJ2-1 | TRBV7-1 | CASSSGQGLLDEQFF | TGTGCCAGCAGCTCGGGACAGGGGCTCTTGGATGAGCAGTTCTTC
NA | NA | TRBJ1-3 | TRBV5-1 | CASSLIGSSGNTIYF | TGCGCCAGCAGCTTGATAGGGTCCTCTGGAAACACCATATATTTT
NA | NA | TRBJ2-7 | TRBV6-1 | CASREDRTLARYF | TGTGCCAGCCGGGAGGACAGGACACTCGCGCGGTACTTC
NA | few | TRBJ2-2 | TRBV20-1 | CSARVAGQNTGELFF | TGCAGTGCTAGAGTGGCGGGACAGAACACCGGGGAGCTGTTTTTT
TRBD1 | NA | TRBJ2-7 | TRBV27 | CASSRLGTGSYEQYF | TGTGCCAGCAGTCGCCTCGGGACAGGGTCCTACGAGCAGTACTTC
NA | NA | TRBJ1-1 | TRBV12-3/TRBV12-4 | CASSFSQREAFF | TGTGCCAGCAGTTTTTCCCAACGTGAAGCTTTCTTT
TRBD1 | few | TRBJ1-2 | TRBV12-3/TRBV12-4 | CASSPQGADYGYTF | TGTGCCAGCAGCCCACAGGGGGCGGACTATGGCTACACCTTC
TRBD1 | many | TRBJ1-1 | TRBV7-8 | CASSPSTGEAFF | TGTGCCAGCAGCCCCTCGACAGGGGAAGCTTTCTTT
NA | few | TRBJ1-4 | TRBV7-4 | CASSGQAPNEKLFF | TGTGCCAGCAGTGGGCAGGCGCCTAATGAAAAACTGTTTTTT
NA | many | TRBJ2-1 | TRBV6-2/TRBV6-3 | CASTKGVGDWPYEQFF | TGTGCCAGCACCAAAGGGGTTGGAGACTGGCCTTATGAGCAGTTCTTC
TRBD2 | few | TRBJ2-1 | TRBV11-2 | CASSLGSGSFVGEQFF | TGTGCCAGCAGCTTAGGGAGCGGGAGCTTCGTAGGTGAGCAGTTCTTC
TRBD2 | NA | TRBJ2-1 | TRBV6-2/TRBV6-3 | CASSYRSLGLAGNEQFF | TGTGCCAGCAGTTATAGGTCTCTGGGACTAGCGGGAAATGAGCAGTTCTTC
NA | many | TRBJ1-4 | TRBV6-1 | CASSEQGEKLFF | TGTGCCAGCAGTGAACAAGGTGAAAAACTGTTTTTT
NA | NA | TRBJ2-2 | TRBV29-1 | CSAGQPNTGELFF | TGCAGCGCGGGACAACCGAACACCGGGGAGCTGTTTTTT
NA | few | TRBJ2-7 | TRBV20-1 | CSATQGGDTYEQYF | TGCAGTGCTACTCAGGGGGGGGACACCTACGAGCAGTACTTC
TRBD2 | many | TRBJ2-1 | TRBV12-3/TRBV12-4 | CASSWASGYNEQFF | TGTGCCAGCAGTTGGGCTAGCGGCTACAATGAGCAGTTCTTC
TRBD1 | NA | TRBJ2-1 | TRBV28 | CASTPGTGFIGFF | TGTGCCAGCACCCCCGGGACAGGGTTTATTGGGTTCTTC
TRBD2 | NA | TRBJ2-1 | TRBV24-1 | CATSDLPRTGTSGRNEQFF | TGTGCCACCAGTGATTTGCCCCGAACCGGGACTAGCGGGCGTAATGAGCAGTTCTTC
NA | many | TRBJ2-2 | TRBV11-2 | CASSLAANTGELFF | TGTGCCAGCAGCTTGGCCGCGAACACCGGGGAGCTGTTTTTT
TRBD1 | many | TRBJ1-5 | TRBV7-8 | CASSLVTGRDQPQHF | TGTGCCAGCAGCTTAGTGACAGGGAGAGACCAGCCCCAGCATTTT
NA | NA | TRBJ1-2 | TRBV7-9 | CASSLGPGPYGYTF | TGTGCCAGCAGCTTAGGGCCGGGGCCCTATGGCTACACCTTC
TRBD2 | once | TRBJ2-1 | TRBV29-1 | CSVFPGTSGRGYNEQFF | TGCAGCGTGTTCCCCGGGACTAGCGGGAGGGGATACAATGAGCAGTTCTTC
NA | NA | TRBJ2-5 | TRBV6-6 | CASGPQETQYF | TGTGCCAGCGGACCCCAAGAGACCCAGTACTTC
TRBD2 | NA | TRBJ2-5 | TRBV7-6 | CAISGGPTSEQTQYF | TGTGCCATCTCGGGAGGGCCTACGTCTGAGCAGACCCAGTACTTC
TRBD2 | NA | TRBJ2-1 | TRBV6-2/TRBV6-3 | CASSYSGLAGHLSSYNEQFF | TGTGCCAGCAGTTACTCGGGACTAGCGGGTCACCTGAGCTCCTACAATGAGCAGTTCTTC
TRBD2 | few | TRBJ2-1 | TRBV20-1 | CSARKLAGGYNEQFF | TGCAGTGCTAGAAAACTAGCGGGGGGATACAATGAGCAGTTCTTC
TRBD2 | NA | TRBJ2-1 | TRBV11-3 | CASSLTGLTDNEQFF | TGTGCCAGCAGCTTAACGGGACTAACGGACAATGAGCAGTTCTTC
NA | few | TRBJ1-1 | TRBV4-2 | CASSQEIRGNTEAFF | TGTGCCAGCAGCCAAGAAATACGCGGGAACACTGAAGCTTTCTTT
NA | many | TRBJ1-3 | TRBV18 | CASSPEGNTIYF | TGTGCCAGCTCACCAGAGGGAAACACCATATATTTT
NA | NA | TRBJ2-1 | TRBV14 | CASSPFGGRTLYNEQFF | TGTGCCAGCAGCCCCTTCGGTGGGAGGACCCTCTACAATGAGCAGTTCTTC
TRBD1 | many | TRBJ1-1 | TRBV7-9 | CASSSVQGMNTEAFF | TGTGCCAGCAGCTCCGTACAGGGGATGAACACTGAAGCTTTCTTT
NA | NA | TRBJ2-2 | TRBV12-3/TRBV12-4 | CASSPGTTGELFF | TGTGCCAGCAGTCCCGGGACAACCGGGGAGCTGTTTTTT
NA | many | TRBJ1-6 | TRBV7-2 | CASSLAGEGLSPLHF | TGTGCCAGCAGCTTGGCGGGAGAGGGGTTATCACCCCTCCACTTT
NA | NA | TRBJ2-2 | TRBV12-3/TRBV12-4 | CVSKDRATGELFF | TGTGTCAGCAAGGATCGGGCCACCGGGGAGCTGTTTTTT
NA | many | TRBJ2-3 | TRBV7-2 | CASRSDSGRTDTQYF | TGTGCCAGCAGGTCCGATAGCGGACGCACAGATACGCAGTATTTT
NA | NA | TRBJ1-5 | TRBV7-6 | CASSTAYSNQPQHF | TGTGCCAGCAGCACAGCTTATAGCAATCAGCCCCAGCATTTT
NA | NA | TRBJ2-1 | TRBV12-3/TRBV12-4 | CASRTYDEQFF | TGTGCCAGCAGAACCTACGATGAGCAGTTCTTC
NA | few | TRBJ2-2 | TRBV12-3/TRBV12-4 | CASSFRLPVAGELFF | TGTGCCAGCAGTTTTCGCCTCCCAGTGGCCGGGGAGCTGTTTTTT
NA | many | TRBJ2-2 | TRBV12-3/TRBV12-4 | CASSDSGQTGELFF | TGTGCCAGCAGTGACTCTGGGCAGACCGGGGAGCTGTTTTTT
NA | NA | TRBJ2-7 | TRBV5-6 | CASSLLERTIAWGQYF | TGTGCCAGCAGCTTATTAGAGCGGACGATTGCATGGGGGCAGTACTTC
TRBD1 | few | TRBJ1-3 | TRBV28 | CASSFVPGQGRGNTIYF | TGTGCCAGCAGTTTCGTCCCGGGACAGGGACGGGGAAACACCATATATTTT
NA | many | TRBJ1-1 | TRBV7-2 | CASSLAGSNTEAFF | TGTGCCAGCAGCTTAGCGGGCAGTAACACTGAAGCTTTCTTT
NA | NA | TRBJ1-1 | TRBV12-3/TRBV12-4 | CASSLDRFELNTEAFF | TGTGCCAGCAGCCTCGACAGGTTTGAGCTGAACACTGAAGCTTTCTTT
NA | many | TRBJ2-6 | TRBV7-2 | CASSLLVRGGSGANVLTF | TGTGCCAGCAGCTTACTGGTCAGGGGAGGATCTGGGGCCAACGTCCTGACTTTC
NA | many | TRBJ2-2 | TRBV28 | CASSFRSLGELFF | TGTGCCAGCAGTTTCAGGAGTCTCGGGGAGCTGTTTTTT
NA | NA | TRBJ1-1 | TRBV7-9 | CASSLVLSGAFF | TGTGCCAGCAGCTTAGTCTTATCTGGAGCTTTCTTT
NA | many | TRBJ2-5 | TRBV7-6 | CASSPGLGKTQYF | TGTGCCAGCAGCCCGGGTTTAGGGAAGACCCAGTACTTC